The rows below give T cell receptor beta chains drawn from one sample of a study of T cell responses to AZD1222 COVID-19 vaccine. Using immunoSEQ multiplex PCR, the repertoire was profiled, and TCRdb retains in-frame clones only, with some absent. The sample consists of some 170,000 clones, approximately 94% of them appearing once. Sequenced material: peripheral blood, taken 28 days after the second AZD1222 dose. These receptors were obtained from an adult who received the AZD1222 COVID-19 vaccine. The CDR3 runs from the conserved cysteine through the conserved F or W. Fields, in order: J gene, V gene, clone size, D gene, CDR3 DNA, CDR3 protein. The D gene is left open where the match is weak. Size values are once, few and many counts, or a class for expanded clones, and some rows have none.

TRBJ2-5 | TRBV29-1 | - | TRBD2 | TGCAGCGTTGAAGATACTAGCGGGCGGAGGTGGACCCAGTACTTC | CSVEDTSGRRWTQYF
TRBJ2-7 | TRBV4-3 | - | - | TGCGCCAGCAGCCAAGAAAGTGACGCTGGCTCCTACGAGCAGTACTTC | CASSQESDAGSYEQYF
TRBJ2-2 | TRBV30 | once | TRBD2 | TGTGCCTGGAACAAGCGGGAGAACACCGGGGAGCTGTTTTTT | CAWNKRENTGELFF
TRBJ1-2 | TRBV29-1 | - | - | TGCAGCGTTGGGGGTAGCTATGGCTACACCTTC | CSVGGSYGYTF
TRBJ1-5 | TRBV7-8 | - | - | TGTGCCAGCAGTAGCACAGGGAAGGAAGGGCAGCCCCAGCATTTT | CASSSTGKEGQPQHF
TRBJ2-5 | TRBV5-1 | - | - | TGCGCCAGCAGCAAAACAGGGAAAGAGACCCAGTACTTC | CASSKTGKETQYF
TRBJ2-5 | TRBV30 | - | - | TGTGCCTGGAGTGTAGGAGAGACCCAGTACTTC | CAWSVGETQYF
TRBJ1-1 | TRBV19 | - | - | TGTGCCAGTAGTATTCCTGGCCAGCCCTACACTGAAGCTTTCTTT | CASSIPGQPYTEAFF
TRBJ2-1 | TRBV6-5 | - | - | TGTGCCAGCAGTTACTTGACGGGACGACTAGACAATGAGCAGTTCTTC | CASSYLTGRLDNEQFF
TRBJ2-7 | TRBV7-2 | - | - | TGTGCCAGCAGCTTAGCCTTCCAGGGTCAGTACTTC | CASSLAFQGQYF
TRBJ1-2 | TRBV29-1 | - | - | TGCAGCGTCGGGACTGCACGGGGCTACACCTTC | CSVGTARGYTF
TRBJ2-2 | TRBV7-8 | - | - | TGTGCCAGCAGCTTAGCAGGGCCCGGGGAGCTGTTTTTT | CASSLAGPGELFF
TRBJ2-1 | TRBV6-2/TRBV6-3 | - | TRBD2 | TGTGCCAGCAGTTACTCGGGGCTAGCGGGAGGGCCGGTCTTC | CASSYSGLAGGPVF
TRBJ1-1 | TRBV9 | - | - | TGTGCCAGCAGCGTAGTGGGGGGCTCGGGCACTGAAGCTTTCTTT | CASSVVGGSGTEAFF
TRBJ2-3 | TRBV5-5 | - | - | TGTGCCAGCAGCTTGGATTCTGGGATCGCAGATACGCAGTATTTT | CASSLDSGIADTQYF
TRBJ1-1 | TRBV19 | - | - | TGTGCCAGTAGTATAGATGGCAGGGGTCGGACTGAAGCTTTCTTT | CASSIDGRGRTEAFF
TRBJ1-2 | TRBV2 | - | TRBD1 | TGTGCCAGCAGGCACAGGGGGATGGATGGCTACACCTTC | CASRHRGMDGYTF
TRBJ2-7 | TRBV7-2 | - | TRBD2 | TGTGCCAGCAGCCCGTGGACTAGCGGGAGCCACGAGCAGTACTTC | CASSPWTSGSHEQYF
TRBJ1-4 | TRBV27 | once | - | TGTGCCAGCAGTTTAAGTCCCAGGTATCGAGAAAAACTGTTTTTT | CASSLSPRYREKLFF
TRBJ1-4 | TRBV7-9 | - | - | TGTGCCAGCAGCCCGAATCCAGGGATAGCTAATGAAAAACTGTTTTTT | CASSPNPGIANEKLFF
TRBJ2-7 | TRBV9 | once | TRBD1 | TGTGCCAGCAGCCCGAGACAGGGATCCTACGAGCAGTACTTC | CASSPRQGSYEQYF
TRBJ2-5 | TRBV3-1/TRBV3-2 | - | TRBD2 | TGTGCCAGCAGCCCCCAAGAAAGACTGGAGGGACTAGCGGGAGCGGGGGAGACCCAGTACTTC | CASSPQERLEGLAGAGETQYF